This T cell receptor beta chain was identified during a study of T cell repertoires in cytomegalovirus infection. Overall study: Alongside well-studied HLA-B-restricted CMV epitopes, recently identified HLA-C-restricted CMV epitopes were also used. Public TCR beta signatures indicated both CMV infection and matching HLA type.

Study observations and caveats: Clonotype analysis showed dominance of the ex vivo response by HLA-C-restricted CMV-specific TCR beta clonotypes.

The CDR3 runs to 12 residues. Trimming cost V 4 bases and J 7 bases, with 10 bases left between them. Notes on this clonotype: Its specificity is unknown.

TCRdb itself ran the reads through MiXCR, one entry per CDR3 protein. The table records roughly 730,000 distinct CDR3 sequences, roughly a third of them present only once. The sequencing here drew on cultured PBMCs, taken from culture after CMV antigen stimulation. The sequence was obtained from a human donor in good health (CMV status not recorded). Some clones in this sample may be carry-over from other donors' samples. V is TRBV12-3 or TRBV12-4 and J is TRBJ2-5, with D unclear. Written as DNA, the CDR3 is TGTGCCAGCAGTTCGTTGGATGTGACCCAGTACTTC. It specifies CASSSLDVTQYF.